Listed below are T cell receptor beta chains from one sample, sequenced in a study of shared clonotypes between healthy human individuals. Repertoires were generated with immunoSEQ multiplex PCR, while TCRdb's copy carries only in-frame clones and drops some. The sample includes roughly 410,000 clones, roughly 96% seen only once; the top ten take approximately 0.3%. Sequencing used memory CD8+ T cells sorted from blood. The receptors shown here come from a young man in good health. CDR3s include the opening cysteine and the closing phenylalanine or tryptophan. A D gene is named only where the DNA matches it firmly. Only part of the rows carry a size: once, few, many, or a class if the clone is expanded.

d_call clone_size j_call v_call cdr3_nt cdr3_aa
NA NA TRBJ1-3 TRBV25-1 TGTGCCAGCAGTGAACCCACCAGAGGCTCTGGAAACACCATATATTTT CASSEPTRGSGNTIYF
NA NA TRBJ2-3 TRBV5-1 TGCGCCAGCAGACGGGACGGCACAGATACGCAGTATTTT CASRRDGTDTQYF
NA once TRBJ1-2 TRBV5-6 TGTGCCAGCAGCTTGGGGGACTATGGCTACACCTTC CASSLGDYGYTF
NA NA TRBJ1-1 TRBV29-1 TGCAGCGTTGGATTTGGGACGGTGATGAACACTGAAGCTTTCTTT CSVGFGTVMNTEAFF
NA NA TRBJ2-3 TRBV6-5 TGTGCCAGCTCATGGGGGCGTCTCACAGATACGCAGTATTTT CASSWGRLTDTQYF
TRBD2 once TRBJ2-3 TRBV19 TGTGCCAGTAGTATCTCTTGGCGGGAGTCCGAAGATACGCAGTATTTT CASSISWRESEDTQYF
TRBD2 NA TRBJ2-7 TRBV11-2 TGTGCCAGCAGGGCGGGAGAGAATTACTACGAGCAGTACTTC CASRAGENYYEQYF
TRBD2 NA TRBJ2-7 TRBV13 TGTGCCAGCAGCGTAGGGGCGGGAGGTTACGAGCAGTACTTC CASSVGAGGYEQYF
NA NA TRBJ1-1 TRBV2 TGTGCCAGCAGCCGAGGACAGCCGAACACTGAAGCTTTCTTT CASSRGQPNTEAFF
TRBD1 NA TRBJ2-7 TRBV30 TGTGCCTGGAGGTCGAGGGGGCAACTGTACGAGCAGTACTTC CAWRSRGQLYEQYF
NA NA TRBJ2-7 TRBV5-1 TGCGCCAGCAGCTTTAACGTGGGTACCTACGAGCAGTACTTC CASSFNVGTYEQYF
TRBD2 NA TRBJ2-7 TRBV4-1 TGCGCCAGCAGCCAACTATTTCCGGGACTAGCGTACGAGCAGTACTTC CASSQLFPGLAYEQYF
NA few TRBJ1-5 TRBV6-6 TGTGCCAGCAGAACAGGGAGCAATCAGCCCCAGCATTTT CASRTGSNQPQHF
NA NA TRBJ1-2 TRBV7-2 TGTGCCAGCAGCTTATACTGGGACAAGGGCGGCTACACCTTC CASSLYWDKGGYTF
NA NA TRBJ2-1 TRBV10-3 TGTGCCATCAGTGATCCGGGTACCTACAATGAGCAGTTCTTC CAISDPGTYNEQFF
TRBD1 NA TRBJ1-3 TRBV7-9 TGTGCCAGCAGTCTCACAGGGGTCGGGCCCTCTGGAAACACCATATATTTT CASSLTGVGPSGNTIYF
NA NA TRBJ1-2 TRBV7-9 TGTGCCAGCAGCTTAGGCGTCGGCAGGATCTATGGCTACACCTTC CASSLGVGRIYGYTF
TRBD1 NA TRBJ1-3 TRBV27 TGTGCCAGCAGTCCCGGACAGGGGGCTGGAAACACCATATATTTT CASSPGQGAGNTIYF
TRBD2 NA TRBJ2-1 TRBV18 TGTGCCAGCTCACTGGCGGGAGTGAGGGATGAGCAGTTCTTC CASSLAGVRDEQFF
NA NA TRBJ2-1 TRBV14 TGTGCCAGCAGCCAAGCGGGGGGCCCCTACAATGAGCAGTTCTTC CASSQAGGPYNEQFF
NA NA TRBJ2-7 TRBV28 TGTGCCAGCAGTTTAGGAGGGGCGAGCTCCTACGAGCAGTACTTC CASSLGGASSYEQYF
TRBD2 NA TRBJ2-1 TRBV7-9 TGTGCCAGCAGCGGAGGACTAGGCTATAGTGAGCAGTTCTTC CASSGGLGYSEQFF
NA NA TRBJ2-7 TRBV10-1 TGCGCCAGCAGTGAGCCCATTCCACCAGGCCTCTACGAGCAGTACTTC CASSEPIPPGLYEQYF
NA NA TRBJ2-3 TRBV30 TGTGCCTGGGAGAACACAGATACGCAGTATTTT CAWENTDTQYF
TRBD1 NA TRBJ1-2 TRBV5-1 TGCGCCAGCAGCTTGGAGGGACAGAAATCCTATGGCTACACCTTC CASSLEGQKSYGYTF
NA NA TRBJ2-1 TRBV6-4 TGTGCCAGCAGTAGGACTAGGGGGGACAATGAGCAGTTCTTC CASSRTRGDNEQFF
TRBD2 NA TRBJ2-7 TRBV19 TGTGCCAGTAGTCGCGGGACTAGCGGGAGAGGGTACGAGCAGTACTTC CASSRGTSGRGYEQYF
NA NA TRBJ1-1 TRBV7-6 TGTGCCAGCAGCTTAGTCGGAGGCTTGAACACTGAAGCTTTCTTT CASSLVGGLNTEAFF
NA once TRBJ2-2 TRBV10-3 TGTGCCATCAGTGGGACCGGGGAGCTGTTTTTT CAISGTGELFF
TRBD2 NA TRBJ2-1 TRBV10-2 TGCGCCAGCAGAATGGGACTAGCGGGAGGAATTGGCTACGTCGGCAATGAGCAGTTCTTC CASRMGLAGGIGYVGNEQFF
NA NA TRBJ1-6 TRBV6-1 TGTGCCAGCAGTGATCGGGGGAGCCCTTCACCCCTCCACTTT CASSDRGSPSPLHF
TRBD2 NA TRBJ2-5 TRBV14 TGTGCCAGCAGCCCGACTTTGGGGGGGAAAGAGACCCAGTACTTC CASSPTLGGKETQYF
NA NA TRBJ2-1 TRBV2 TGTGCCAGCAGTGAAAGGGGTGCGGGCCTAGGGGGGTATGAGCAGTTCTTC CASSERGAGLGGYEQFF
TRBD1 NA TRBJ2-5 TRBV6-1 TGTGCCAGCAGACGAGGGACAGCGTACCAAGAGACCCAGTACTTC CASRRGTAYQETQYF
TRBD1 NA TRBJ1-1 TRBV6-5 TGTGCCAGCAGAACTAGTCCCGGGACAGGGCCTTTCTTT CASRTSPGTGPFF
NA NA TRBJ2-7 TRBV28 TGTGCCAGCAGAATCAAGATGAGGGACGAGCAGTACTTC CASRIKMRDEQYF
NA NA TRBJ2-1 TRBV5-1 TGCGCCAGCAGCTCCGGACAATCCTACAATGAGCAGTTCTTC CASSSGQSYNEQFF
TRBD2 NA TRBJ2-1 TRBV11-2 TGTGCCAGCAGCCATGTGTCCAGCGGGGCCTCCTACAATGAGCAGTTCTTC CASSHVSSGASYNEQFF
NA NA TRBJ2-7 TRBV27 TGTGCCAGCAGGAGTAGGGAAGGATCTAGCTCCTACGAGCAGTACTTC CASRSREGSSSYEQYF
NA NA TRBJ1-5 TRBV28 TGTGCCAGCAGTTTTTCCGGGACCGACTATAGCAATCAGCCCCAGCATTTT CASSFSGTDYSNQPQHF
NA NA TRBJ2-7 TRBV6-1 TGTGCCAGCAGTGCAGTGTTCGGGCCCTACGAGCAGTACTTC CASSAVFGPYEQYF
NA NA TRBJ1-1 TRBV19 TGTGCCAGTACCATCGATGCGGGGGCGGGCGAAGCTTTCTTT CASTIDAGAGEAFF
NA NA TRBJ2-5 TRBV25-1 TGTGCCAGCAGTGAATCTGCAGGTAGACAAGAGACCCAGTACTTC CASSESAGRQETQYF
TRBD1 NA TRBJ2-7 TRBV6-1 TGTGCCAGCAGTGAGAGGACAGGCTCCTACGAGCAGTACTTC CASSERTGSYEQYF
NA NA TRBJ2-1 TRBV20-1 TGCAGTGCTAGATGGGGTGAGCAGTTCTTC CSARWGEQFF
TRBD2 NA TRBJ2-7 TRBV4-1 TGCGCCAGCGGAATAGCGGGAGGTTACGAGCAGTACTTC CASGIAGGYEQYF
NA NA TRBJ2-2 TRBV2 TGTGCCAGCAAGGAGTTGAACACCGGGGAGCTGTTTTTT CASKELNTGELFF
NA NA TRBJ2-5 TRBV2 TGTGCCAGCACCCTAGGGGTAAATTGGGAGACCCAGTACTTC CASTLGVNWETQYF
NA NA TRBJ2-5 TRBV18 TGTGCCAGCTCACCCTTTGGGAGAGAGACCCAGTACTTC CASSPFGRETQYF
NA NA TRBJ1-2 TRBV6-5 TGTGCCAGCAGTCTCGACGGGCCTAACTATGGCTACACCTTC CASSLDGPNYGYTF